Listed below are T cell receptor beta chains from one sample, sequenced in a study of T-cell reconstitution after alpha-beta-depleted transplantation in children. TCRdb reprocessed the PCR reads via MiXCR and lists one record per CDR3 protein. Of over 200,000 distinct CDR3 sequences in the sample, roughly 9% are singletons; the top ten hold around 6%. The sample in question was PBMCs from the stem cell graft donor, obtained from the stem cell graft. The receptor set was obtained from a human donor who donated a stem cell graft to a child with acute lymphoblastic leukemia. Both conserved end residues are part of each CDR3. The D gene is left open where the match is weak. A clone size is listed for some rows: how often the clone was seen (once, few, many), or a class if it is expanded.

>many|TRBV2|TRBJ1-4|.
CASSANQQGEKLFF
TGTGCCAGCAGTGCCAACCAACAAGGGGAAAAACTGTTTTTT
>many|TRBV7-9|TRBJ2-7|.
CASSPTGAYEQYF
TGTGCCAGCAGCCCCACTGGAGCCTACGAGCAGTACTTC
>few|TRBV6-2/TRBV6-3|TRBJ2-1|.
CASSYRGPNYNEQFF
TGTGCCAGCAGTTACAGGGGACCCAACTACAATGAGCAGTTCTTC
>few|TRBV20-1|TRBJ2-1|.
CSARDLVRGSNEQFF
TGCAGTGCTAGAGATTTAGTTAGGGGTAGCAATGAGCAGTTCTTC
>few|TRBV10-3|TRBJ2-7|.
CAITRDSEPYEQYF
TGTGCCATCACCCGGGACTCTGAACCCTACGAGCAGTACTTC
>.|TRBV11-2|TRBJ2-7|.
CASKDSFSYEQYF
TGTGCCAGCAAAGACAGCTTCTCCTACGAGCAGTACTTC
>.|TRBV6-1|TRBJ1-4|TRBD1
CASSRQGSSATNEKLFF
TGTGCCAGCAGCCGACAGGGATCCAGTGCAACTAATGAAAAACTGTTTTTT
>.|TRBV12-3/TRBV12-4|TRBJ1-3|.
CASSLDVRSGNTIYF
TGTGCCAGCAGTTTAGACGTTCGCTCTGGAAACACCATATATTTT
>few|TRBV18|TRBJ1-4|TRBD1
CASSHADREEKLFF
TGTGCCAGCTCACACGCTGACAGGGAGGAAAAACTGTTTTTT
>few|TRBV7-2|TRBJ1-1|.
CASSLAAFGGTEAFF
TGTGCCAGCAGCTTAGCGGCGTTTGGGGGGACTGAAGCTTTCTTT
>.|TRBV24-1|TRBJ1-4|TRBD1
CATSDSRQGTNEKLFF
TGTGCCACCAGTGATTCCAGACAGGGGACTAATGAAAAACTGTTTTTT
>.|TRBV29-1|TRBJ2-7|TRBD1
CSVGGRQGSSSYEQYF
TGCAGCGTTGGGGGGAGACAGGGGTCGAGCTCCTACGAGCAGTACTTC
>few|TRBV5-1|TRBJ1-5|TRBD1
CASSLGSGGLNQPQHF
TGCGCCAGCAGCTTGGGTTCAGGGGGACTGAATCAGCCCCAGCATTTT
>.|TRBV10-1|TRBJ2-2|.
CASSINPTGELFF
TGCGCCAGCAGTATTAACCCCACCGGGGAGCTGTTTTTT
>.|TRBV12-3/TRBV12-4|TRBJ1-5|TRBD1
CASSLNSGGVEPQHF
TGTGCCAGCAGTTTAAATTCAGGGGGCGTGGAGCCCCAGCATTTT
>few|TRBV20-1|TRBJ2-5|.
CSAGGVETQYF
TGCAGTGCTGGAGGTGTGGAGACCCAGTACTTC
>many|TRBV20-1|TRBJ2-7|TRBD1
CSASSRSGTGAFYEQYF
TGCAGTGCTTCGTCCCGATCCGGGACAGGGGCGTTCTACGAGCAGTACTTC
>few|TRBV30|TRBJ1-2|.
CAWSRSYGYTF
TGTGCCTGGAGTCGCAGCTATGGCTACACCTTC
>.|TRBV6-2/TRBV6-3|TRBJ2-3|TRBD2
CASSSPGLAGATDTQYF
TGTGCCAGCAGTTCCCCGGGACTAGCGGGGGCCACAGATACGCAGTATTTT
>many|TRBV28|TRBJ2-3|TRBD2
CASSYRDGRGDTQYF
TGTGCCAGCAGTTACAGGGACGGGAGGGGAGATACGCAGTATTTT
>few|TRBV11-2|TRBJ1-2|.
CASTNGIYTF
TGTGCCAGCACCAACGGGATCTACACCTTC
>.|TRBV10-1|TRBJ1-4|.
CASRFQEVFEKLFF
TGCGCCAGCAGATTCCAGGAGGTTTTCGAAAAACTGTTTTTT
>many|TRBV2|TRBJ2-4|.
CASGPTSSKNIQYF
TGTGCCAGCGGTCCGACAAGCTCCAAAAACATTCAGTACTTC
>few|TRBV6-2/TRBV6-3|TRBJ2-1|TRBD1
CAVQDRGFNRYEQFF
TGTGCCGTCCAGGACAGGGGTTTTAACCGTTATGAGCAGTTCTTC
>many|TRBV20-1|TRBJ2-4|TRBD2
CSAMPYSGSLAKNIQYF
TGCAGTGCCATGCCTTATAGCGGGTCGTTAGCCAAAAACATTCAGTACTTC
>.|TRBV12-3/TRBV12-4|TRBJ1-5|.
CASSLSRSNQPQHF
TGTGCCAGCAGTTTGTCCAGGAGCAATCAGCCCCAGCATTTT
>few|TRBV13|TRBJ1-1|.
CASSPSGLVHTEAFF
TGTGCCAGCAGCCCCTCCGGTTTGGTCCACACTGAAGCTTTCTTT
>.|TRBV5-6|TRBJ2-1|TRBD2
CASSQYRLTSGGGNEQFF
TGTGCCAGCAGCCAATACCGTCTCACTAGCGGGGGGGGTAATGAGCAGTTCTTC
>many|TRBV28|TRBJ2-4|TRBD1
CATTPGQGSKNIQYF
TGTGCCACCACTCCGGGACAGGGGAGCAAAAACATTCAGTACTTC
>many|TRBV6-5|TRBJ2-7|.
CASSYSMGSYEQYF
TGTGCCAGCAGTTACTCGATGGGCAGCTACGAGCAGTACTTC
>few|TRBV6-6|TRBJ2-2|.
CASSYSEELFF
TGTGCCAGCAGTTACTCGGAGGAGCTGTTTTTT
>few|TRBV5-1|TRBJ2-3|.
CASSLGDIGNTDTQYF
TGCGCCAGCAGCTTGGGGGATATCGGAAACACAGATACGCAGTATTTT
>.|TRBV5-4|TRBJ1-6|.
CASSLVSQRKGSPLHF
TGTGCCAGCAGCTTGGTTTCCCAAAGGAAGGGTTCACCCCTCCACTTT
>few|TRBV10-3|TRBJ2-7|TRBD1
CAIRDMGQGIHEQYF
TGTGCCATCCGAGATATGGGACAGGGAATCCACGAGCAGTACTTC
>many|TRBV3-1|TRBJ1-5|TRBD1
CASRSSRGNQPQHF
TGTGCCAGCAGGTCCAGCAGGGGGAATCAGCCCCAGCATTTT
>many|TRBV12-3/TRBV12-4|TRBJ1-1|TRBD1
CASIPFPGRGRMNTEAFF
TGTGCCAGCATCCCTTTTCCGGGCAGGGGGCGTATGAACACTGAAGCTTTCTTT
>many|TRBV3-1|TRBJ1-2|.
CASSQNRAGGSYGYTF
TGTGCCAGCAGCCAAAACCGGGCGGGGGGCTCCTATGGCTACACCTTC